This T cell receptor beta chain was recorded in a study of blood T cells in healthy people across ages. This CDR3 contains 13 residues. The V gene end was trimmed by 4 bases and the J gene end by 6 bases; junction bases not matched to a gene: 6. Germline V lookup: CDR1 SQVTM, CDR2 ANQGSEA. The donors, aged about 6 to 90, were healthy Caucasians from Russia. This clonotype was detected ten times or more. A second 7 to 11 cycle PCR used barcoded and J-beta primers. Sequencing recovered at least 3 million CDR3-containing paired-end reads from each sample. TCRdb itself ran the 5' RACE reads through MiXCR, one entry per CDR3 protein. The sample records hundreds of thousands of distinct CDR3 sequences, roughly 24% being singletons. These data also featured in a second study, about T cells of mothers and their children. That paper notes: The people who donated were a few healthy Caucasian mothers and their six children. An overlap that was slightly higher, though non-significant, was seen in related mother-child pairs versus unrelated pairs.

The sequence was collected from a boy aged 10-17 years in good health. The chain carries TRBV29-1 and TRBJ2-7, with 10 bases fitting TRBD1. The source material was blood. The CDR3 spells CSVAGQGTGEQYF. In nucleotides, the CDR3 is TGCAGCGTTGCGGGACAGGGGACCGGCGAGCAGTACTTC.